One sample yielded the 30 T cell receptor beta chains listed below, sequenced in a study of T cells in Graves' hyperthyroidism and ophthalmopathy. RNA transcripts provided the source from which TCR beta CDR3 regions were amplified. The HTBI primer set served for first-round RT-PCR of the TCR CDR3. TCRdb re-called the multiplex PCR reads with MiXCR, one entry per CDR3 protein. The sample carries roughly 630,000 distinct CDR3 sequences, roughly 14% recorded once. Material for sequencing was blood. These TCRs come from a woman aged 25 to 39 with Graves' hyperthyroidism.

The chain couples TRBV6-1 to TRBJ2-1; 10 bases are a match to TRBD2. The CDR3 length is 15 residues. The germline CDR1 and CDR2 sequences are MNHNS and SASEGT. Germline trimming cut 6 bases from V and 3 bases from J; bases unmatched to any gene: 5. CDR3 region: CASRSGRAFYNEQFF. The CDR3 DNA sequence: TGTGCCAGCAGGAGCGGGAGGGCCTTCTACAATGAGCAGTTCTTC.

This clonotype was recorded many times. The rearrangement links TRBV20-1 to TRBJ1-1, with 10 bases matching TRBD1. CDR3 length equals 16 residues. Trimming at V came to 2 bases and at J to 5 bases, leaving 11 bases not matched to a gene. Germline V gene lookup returns CDR1 DFQATT and CDR2 SNEGSKA (reference sequence). CDR3 nucleotide sequence: TGCAGTGCTAGACACGCAAGACAGGGGGCAGGTACTGAAGCTTTCTTT. Protein sequence: CSARHARQGAGTEAFF.

This clonotype came up many times. This CDR3 is CASTSGGATQYF. The CDR3 nucleotides read TGTGCCAGCACCTCGGGGGGAGCCACGCAGTATTTT. This chain connects TRBV7-2 to TRBJ2-3, with 7 positions matching TRBD2. V lost 7 bases, J lost 9 bases, and 7 bases stayed unmatched. The CDR3 is 12 residues long. The germline V gene encodes CDR1 SGHTA and CDR2 FQGNSA.

This sequence joins TRBV6-1 and TRBJ1-6, with D unclear. The germline V and J ends were trimmed by 6 bases and 3 bases, with 9 bases remaining between them. Germline CDR1 and CDR2: MNHNS and SASEGT. This CDR3 spans 14 amino acids. The CDR3 reads CASSPEDYNSPLHF. The CDR3 bases are TGTGCCAGCAGCCCAGAGGACTATAATTCACCCCTCCACTTT.

In its sample, this clonotype was seen many times. The chain employs TRBV28 and TRBJ1-1; tentatively, D is TRBD1 (6 bases). V was clipped by 5 bases and J by 7 bases, with 17 bases between them. This CDR3 is built from 14 residues. From germline, CDR1 is MDHEN and CDR2 SYDVKM. The CDR3 sequence is CASSPGQTANEAFF. In nucleotides, the CDR3 is TGTGCCAGCAGTCCAGGACAGACGGCTAATGAAGCTTTCTTT.

Turning to this clonotype: It may be a read error: a sequence one base away is much more abundant. The CDR3 sequence is CSAPGTSGAHPSTDTQYF. The CDR3 DNA is TGCAGTGCTCCTGGGACTAGCGGAGCCCACCCTAGCACAGATACGCAGTATTTT. V and J are TRBV20-1 and TRBJ2-3; 11 nucleotides line up with TRBD2. V gave up 5 bases and J gave up 0 bases; unmatched junction bases: 13. The CDR3 has 18 amino acids. The germline CDR1 and CDR2 sequences are DFQATT and SNEGSKA (reference sequence).

This clonotype was found a few times. J is TRBJ2-7 and V is TRBV11-2; D is uncertain. The CDR3 runs 16 residues. The ends were cut back, 2 bases at V and 0 bases at J, with 14 bases in the middle. Germline CDR1 SGHAT, CDR2 FQNNGV. CDR3 bases: TGTGCCAGCAGCTTAACGACCCCGAGCGACTCCTACGAGCAGTACTTC. The encoded protein is CASSLTTPSDSYEQYF.

This clonotype was counted many times. V and J are TRBV12-3 or TRBV12-4 and TRBJ2-7; D might be TRBD1 or TRBD2, each matching 5 bases. V lost 6 bases, J lost 0 bases, and 18 bases lay in between. There are 16 residues in the CDR3. The DNA of the CDR3 is TGTGCCAGCAGCCGGGGACGGTTTGCTAGCTCCTACGAGCAGTACTTC. Its translation: CASSRGRFASSYEQYF.

This clonotype occurred many times. The V and J genes are TRBV7-2 and TRBJ2-1; D may be TRBD1 (5 bases). With 5 bases removed from V and 7 bases from J, the gap between germline ends came to 9 bases. This CDR3 spans 12 amino acids. CDR1 and CDR2 from the germline V gene are SGHTA and FQGNSA. This CDR3 is CASSATGNEQFF. As DNA, the CDR3 is TGTGCCAGCAGCGCAACAGGTAATGAGCAGTTCTTC.

In this sample, this clonotype turned up a few times. The rearrangement uses TRBV18 and TRBJ1-1; D is ambiguous. The CDR3 spans 15 residues. The V end lost 0 bases, the J end lost 0 bases, and 8 bases lay between the germline ends. CDR1 and CDR2 from the germline V gene are KGHSH and LQKENI. In DNA form, the CDR3 reads TGTGCCAGCTCACCACCGGGCGGAGTGAACACTGAAGCTTTCTTT. It specifies CASSPPGGVNTEAFF.

This clonotype was seen many times. The chain combines TRBV28 with TRBJ2-7, with 12 nucleotides matching TRBD1. Germline-derived CDR1 and CDR2 are MDHEN and SYDVKM. V trimming: 6 bases; J trimming: 1 base; junction bases outside the gene matches: 16. The CDR3 totals 19 residues. CDR3 region: CASRYQGTGGPPESYEQYF. CDR3 coding DNA: TGTGCCAGCAGATACCAAGGGACAGGGGGCCCCCCGGAGTCCTACGAGCAGTACTTC.

This clonotype appeared many times. The rearrangement joins TRBV27 to TRBJ2-7; TRBD2 matches 9 bases. Germline V gene data show CDR1 as MNHEY and CDR2 as SMNVEV (reference sequence). V lost 4 bases, J lost 3 bases, and 4 bases stayed unmatched. This CDR3 contains 14 residues. The CDR3 sequence is CASSSWREGYEQYF. CDR3 bases: TGTGCCAGCAGTTCCTGGCGGGAGGGCTACGAGCAGTACTTC.

The rearrangement links TRBV15 to TRBJ2-7; 12 bases line up with TRBD2. The germline V gene encodes CDR1 LNHNV and CDR2 YYDKDF (reference sequence). This CDR3 is built from 15 residues. V shed 5 bases and J 5 bases; nucleotides not matched to a gene: 7. DNA of the CDR3: TGTGCCACCAGCCCTAGCGGGAGGGCCTTCAACGAGCAGTACTTC. Protein product: CATSPSGRAFNEQYF.

This clonotype was picked up a small number of times. V gene TRBV7-9 combines with J gene TRBJ1-1, with TRBD1 as a possible D gene (6 bases). This CDR3 has 14 amino acids. V was pared by 2 bases and J by 6 bases, with 13 bases between. Germline CDR1 SEHNR, CDR2 FQNEAQ (reference sequence). This CDR3 reads CASSLPGGLAEAFF. The CDR3 coding sequence is TGTGCCAGCAGCTTACCGGGGGGGCTTGCTGAAGCTTTCTTT.

This clonotype was seen many times. J is TRBJ2-7 and V is TRBV5-1; 11 bases align to TRBD2. J was trimmed by 4 bases and V by 2 bases; bases with no gene match: 5. There are 15 residues in the CDR3. Germline V gene lookup returns CDR1 SGHRS and CDR2 YFSETQ. CDR3 amino acids: CASSFTSGSAYEQYF. The CDR3 DNA reads as TGCGCCAGCAGCTTTACTAGCGGGAGTGCATACGAGCAGTACTTC.

The chain uses TRBV4-2 and TRBJ2-6; 8 nucleotides match TRBD1. Germline CDR1 reads LGHNA; CDR2 reads YNFKEQ. The CDR3 is 18 residues long. V dropped 0 bases and J dropped 0; count of bases not matched to a gene: 4. This CDR3 is CASSQEDRVNSGANVLTF. CDR3 coding DNA: TGTGCCAGCAGCCAAGAGGACAGGGTAAACTCTGGGGCCAACGTCCTGACTTTC.

This clonotype was observed many times. V usage is TRBV15 and J usage is TRBJ2-2, with TRBD2 as a possible D gene (6 bases). Trimming removed 3 bases at V and 2 bases at J, with 10 bases between. Germline CDR1 and CDR2: LNHNV and YYDKDF (reference sequence). CDR3 size: 15 residues. The CDR3 protein is CATSSRDSNTGELFF. The DNA for the CDR3 is TGTGCCACCAGCAGCCGGGACTCTAACACCGGGGAGCTGTTTTTT.

The rearrangement joins TRBV4-1 to TRBJ1-5; TRBD1 matches 10 bases. The CDR3 totals 15 residues. Trimming removed 4 bases from V and 5 bases from J; junction bases left unmatched: 5. Germline values: CDR1 MGHRA, CDR2 YSYEKL. The CDR3 nucleotides are TGCGCCAGCAGCCTTAGTGGGACAGGGGATCAGCCCCAGCATTTT. Protein: CASSLSGTGDQPQHF.

The genes are TRBV28 and TRBJ2-7; 9 bases agree with TRBD1. The CDR3 spans 14 residues. The ends lost 4 bases at V and 7 bases at J; junction bases unmatched: 8. Germline CDR1 reads MDHEN; CDR2 reads SYDVKM. The CDR3 coding sequence is TGTGCCAGCAGTTCCGGGACAGGGACGGGGGAGCAGTACTTC. Its protein product is CASSSGTGTGEQYF.

The chain carries TRBV10-2 and TRBJ2-2; 7 bases agree with TRBD1. Germline V gene sequence: CDR1 WSHSY, CDR2 SAAADI. The CDR3 has 15 amino acids. V was pared by 4 bases and J by 0 bases, with 2 bases of the junction left unmatched. The CDR3 coding sequence is TGCGCCAGCAGTGGAACAGGGGCGAACACCGGGGAGCTGTTTTTT. This sequence encodes CASSGTGANTGELFF.

This clonotype occurred a few times. The rearrangement joins TRBV7-9 to TRBJ1-3; D is possibly TRBD1 (6 bases). Trimming took off 3 bases at V and 3 bases at J, with 9 bases between the two ends. Per the germline V gene, CDR1 is SEHNR and CDR2 is FQNEAQ (reference sequence). The length of the CDR3 is 14 residues. The CDR3 region is CASSFGRGGNTIYF. The DNA for the CDR3 is TGTGCCAGCAGCTTCGGCAGGGGTGGAAACACCATATATTTT.

The chain joins TRBV2 to TRBJ2-3, with a weak D call TRBD2 (5 bases). Germline V gene data show CDR1 as SNHLY and CDR2 as FYNNEI. The CDR3 is 9 amino acids. Trimming left V 4 bases short and J 14 bases short, with 7 bases between. CDR3: CASSVRGYF. The CDR3 bases are TGTGCCAGCAGTGTCCGGGGGTATTTT.

The gene calls are TRBV7-2 and TRBJ2-1, with TRBD1 matching 8 bases. The junction had 9 bases not matched to a gene; V was cut back by 5 bases and J by 6 bases. CDR3 length equals 15 residues. Germline V lookup: CDR1 SGHTA, CDR2 FQGNSA. CDR3: CASSRAVTGANEQFF. DNA for the CDR3: TGTGCCAGCAGCCGGGCTGTGACAGGGGCCAATGAGCAGTTCTTC.

J is TRBJ2-3 and V is TRBV9; 9 bases align to TRBD2. The CDR3 runs to 16 residues. The germline gives CDR1 SGDLS, CDR2 YYNGEE. The V and J ends lost 3 bases and 0 bases, in that order; junction bases with no gene match: 5. In DNA form, the CDR3 reads TGTGCCAGCAGCGAACGACTAGCGGCTAGCACAGATACGCAGTATTTT. Its protein product is CASSERLAASTDTQYF.

Remarks on this clonotype: Just one base apart from a much larger clone, this may be a read error. The gene calls are TRBV6-5 and TRBJ2-3; D is uncertain. The CDR3 loop spans 11 amino acids. Looked up from germline, CDR1 is MNHEY and CDR2 is SVGAGI. CDR3 residues: CASNYPDTQYF. The CDR3 nucleotides are TGTGCCAGCAATTACCCAGATACGCAGTATTTT.

This clonotype has only a few counts. This chain uses TRBV20-1 with TRBJ2-1; possible D gene TRBD2, 6 bases. The CDR3 is 12 residues long. Germline CDR1 DFQATT, CDR2 SNEGSKA (reference sequence). The V end lost 3 bases, the J end lost 7 bases, and 10 bases lay between the germline ends. CDR3 sequence reads: CSASGRGNEQFF. DNA of the CDR3: TGCAGTGCTAGCGGGAGAGGAAATGAGCAGTTCTTC.

The rearrangement uses TRBV14 and TRBJ2-7, with TRBD2 identical over 10 bases. V lost 3 bases to trimming and J lost 4 bases; unmatched junction nucleotides: 6. Germline lookup yields CDR1 SGHDN and CDR2 FVKESK. The CDR3 sequence is 15 residues long. The DNA of the CDR3 is TGTGCCAGCAGCCAGGGGGGACTAGCGTTTTACGAGCAGTACTTC. Its protein is CASSQGGLAFYEQYF. Using reference TRBV14 and TRBJ2-7 for the parts outside the CDR3, the full variable domain is EAGVTQFPSHSVIEKGQTVTLRCDPISGHDNLYWYRRVMGKEIKFLLHFVKESKQDESGMPNNRFLAERTGGTYSTLKVQPAELEDSGVYFCASSQGGLAFYEQYFGPGTRLTVT.

This clonotype was detected ten times or more. The chain has TRBV11-2 and TRBJ2-1; TRBD1 might be the D (6 bases). The CDR3 loop spans 17 amino acids. V gave up 0 bases and J gave up 5 bases, with 17 bases separating them. Per the germline V gene, CDR1 is SGHAT and CDR2 is FQNNGV. The CDR3: CASSLDPQTGADNEQFF. The CDR3 DNA reads as TGTGCCAGCAGCTTAGACCCCCAGACAGGAGCAGACAATGAGCAGTTCTTC.

Ten or more counts support this clonotype. The V gene is TRBV3-1, the J gene TRBJ2-2; D ambiguous. The CDR3 has 15 residues. Trimming took 1 base from V and 6 from J, leaving 12 bases between them. Per germline, CDR1 LGHDT and CDR2 YNNKEL (reference sequence). CDR3 protein: CASSQAALHSGELFF. The CDR3 nucleotides read TGTGCCAGCAGCCAAGCCGCCCTCCACTCCGGGGAGCTGTTTTTT.

This clonotype was counted ten times or more. V is TRBV20-1 and J is TRBJ2-2; TRBD1 matches 8 bases. Trimming took 1 base from V and 4 from J; bases not matched to a gene: 11. Germline loops: CDR1 DFQATT, CDR2 SNEGSKA (reference sequence). The CDR3 runs to 17 residues. The CDR3 is CSARVDRGMVGTGELFF. The CDR3 DNA reads TGCAGTGCTAGAGTAGACAGGGGAATGGTGGGCACCGGGGAGCTGTTTTTT.